This T cell receptor beta chain stems from a study of blood T cell repertoires in COVID-19. Study-wide background: Sources were T cells, B-cell-depleted T cells, or PBMCs; the material itself was cDNA or gDNA.

Original processing methods: Amplification with reference gene primers provided the estimates of nucleated cell counts. Clones were sequenced by immunoSEQ multiplex PCR, and TCRdb holds only the in-frame ones, with some missing. That table gives V, J and clone size, and the DNA gave D and trimming. The sample includes about 200,000 clones, 80% to 95% of them seen just once. The CDR3 totals 14 residues. Germline values: CDR1 SNHLY, CDR2 FYNNEI. V shed 4 bases and J shed 12 bases, with 18 bases lying between them. The chain combines TRBV2 with TRBJ1-4; no reliable D call. The TCR was taken from a man in his fifties or sixties with acute or convalescent COVID-19. Specimen: peripheral blood. The CDR3 DNA sequence: TGTGCCAGCAGTGGGGTCACGGGATACATGGAACTGTTTTTT. It specifies CASSGVTGYMELFF. The full variable domain, with the rest looked up from reference TRBV2 and TRBJ1-4, is EPEVTQTPSHQVTQMGQEVILRCVPISNHLYFYWYRQILGQKVEFLVSFYNNEISEKSEIFDDQFSVERPDGSNFTLKIRSTKLEDSAMYFCASSGVTGYMELFFGSGTQLSVL.